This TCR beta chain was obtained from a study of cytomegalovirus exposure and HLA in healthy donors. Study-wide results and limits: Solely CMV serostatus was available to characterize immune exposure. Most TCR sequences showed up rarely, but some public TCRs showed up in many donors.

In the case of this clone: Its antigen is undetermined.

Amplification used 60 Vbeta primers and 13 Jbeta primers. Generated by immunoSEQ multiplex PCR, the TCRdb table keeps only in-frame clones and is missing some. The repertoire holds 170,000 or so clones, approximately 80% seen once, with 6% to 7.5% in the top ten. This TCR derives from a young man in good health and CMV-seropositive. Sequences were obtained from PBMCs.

The CDR3 coding sequence is TGTGCCAGCAGCTCGCCGGGACTAGCAGTCAATGAGCAGTTCTTC. Protein sequence: CASSSPGLAVNEQFF. The chain employs TRBV11-2 and TRBJ2-1, with TRBD2 identical over 9 bases. Looked up from germline, CDR1 is SGHAT and CDR2 is FQNNGV. After removal of 4 bases from V and 6 bases from J, the junction contained 7 bases not matched to a gene. The length of the CDR3 is 15 residues.